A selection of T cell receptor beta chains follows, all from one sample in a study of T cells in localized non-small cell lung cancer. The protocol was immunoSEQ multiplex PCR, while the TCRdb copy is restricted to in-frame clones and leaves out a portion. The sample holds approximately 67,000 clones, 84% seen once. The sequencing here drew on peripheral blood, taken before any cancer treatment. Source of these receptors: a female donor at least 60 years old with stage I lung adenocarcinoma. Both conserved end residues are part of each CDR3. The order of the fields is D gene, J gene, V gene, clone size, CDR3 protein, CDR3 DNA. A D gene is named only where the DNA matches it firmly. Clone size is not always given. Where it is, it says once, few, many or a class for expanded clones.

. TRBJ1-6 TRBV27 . CASSLTPQGGHNSPLHF TGTGCCAGCAGTTTAACTCCCCAGGGTGGTCATAATTCACCCCTCCACTTT
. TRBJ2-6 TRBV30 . CAWRFPGANVLTF TGTGCCTGGAGATTCCCTGGGGCCAACGTCCTGACTTTC
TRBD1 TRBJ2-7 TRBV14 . CASSRGQGGEQYF TGTGCCAGCAGCCGGGGACAGGGGGGTGAGCAGTACTTC
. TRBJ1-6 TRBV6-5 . CASRDKGPSPLHF TGTGCCAGCCGGGACAAAGGGCCTTCACCCCTCCACTTT
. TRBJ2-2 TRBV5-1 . CASGQGKMTGELFF TGCGCCAGCGGCCAGGGGAAGATGACCGGGGAGCTGTTTTTT
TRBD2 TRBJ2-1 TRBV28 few CASRTSGRGNEQFF TGTGCCAGCAGGACTAGCGGGAGGGGCAATGAGCAGTTCTTC
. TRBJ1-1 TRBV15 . CATSARQTNTEAFF TGTGCCACCAGCGCTAGACAGACGAACACTGAAGCTTTCTTT
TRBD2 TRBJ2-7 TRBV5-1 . CASSWGLAAYEQYF TGCGCCAGCAGCTGGGGACTAGCGGCTTACGAGCAGTACTTC
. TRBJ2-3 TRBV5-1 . CASSLEFSGGTDTQYF TGCGCCAGCAGCTTGGAGTTCTCAGGAGGCACAGATACGCAGTATTTT
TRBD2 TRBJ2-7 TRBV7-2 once CASSLLSGFGEQYF TGTGCCAGCAGCTTACTTAGCGGGTTCGGTGAGCAGTACTTC
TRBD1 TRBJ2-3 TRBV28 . CASTTGQPRNTQYF TGTGCCAGCACTACGGGACAGCCTAGAAATACGCAGTATTTT
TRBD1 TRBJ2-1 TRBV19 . CASSTDRVGLGDEQFF TGTGCCAGTAGTACAGACAGGGTAGGGCTAGGGGATGAGCAGTTCTTC
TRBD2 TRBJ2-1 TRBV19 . CASSMRGGFYNEQFF TGTGCCAGTAGTATGCGCGGGGGGTTCTACAATGAGCAGTTCTTC
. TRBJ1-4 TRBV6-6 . CASSYGGRGEKLFF TGTGCCAGCAGTTACGGAGGGCGCGGTGAAAAACTGTTTTTT
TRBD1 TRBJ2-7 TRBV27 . CASSRQGGNPEQYF TGTGCCAGCAGCCGACAGGGGGGAAACCCCGAGCAGTACTTC
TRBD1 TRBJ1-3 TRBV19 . CATATGFGNTIYF TGTGCCACCGCGACAGGGTTTGGAAACACCATATATTTT
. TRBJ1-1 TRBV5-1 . CASSLDRFSPTEAFF TGCGCCAGCAGCTTGGATCGGTTTAGCCCCACTGAAGCTTTCTTT
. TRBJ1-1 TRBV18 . CASSYRDGTEAFF TGTGCCAGCTCATACAGGGATGGAACTGAAGCTTTCTTT